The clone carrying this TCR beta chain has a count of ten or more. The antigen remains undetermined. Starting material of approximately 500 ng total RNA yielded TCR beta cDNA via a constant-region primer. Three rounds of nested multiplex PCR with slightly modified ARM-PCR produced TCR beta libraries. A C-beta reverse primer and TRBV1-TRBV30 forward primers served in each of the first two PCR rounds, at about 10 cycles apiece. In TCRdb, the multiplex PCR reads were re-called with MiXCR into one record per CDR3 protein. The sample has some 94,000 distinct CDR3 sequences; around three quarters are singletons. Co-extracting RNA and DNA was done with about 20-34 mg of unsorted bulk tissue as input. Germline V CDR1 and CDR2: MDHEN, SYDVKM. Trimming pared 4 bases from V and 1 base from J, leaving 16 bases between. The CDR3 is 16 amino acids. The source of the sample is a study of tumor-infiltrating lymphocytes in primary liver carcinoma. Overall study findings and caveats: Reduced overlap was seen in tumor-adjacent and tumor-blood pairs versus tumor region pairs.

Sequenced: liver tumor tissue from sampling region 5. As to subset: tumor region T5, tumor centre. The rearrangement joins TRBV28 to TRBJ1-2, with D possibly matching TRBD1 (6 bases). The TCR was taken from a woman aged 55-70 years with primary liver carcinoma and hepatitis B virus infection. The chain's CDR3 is CASSSPGERGNYGYTF. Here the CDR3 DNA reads TGTGCCAGCAGTTCTCCAGGGGAGCGGGGTAACTATGGCTACACCTTC.